Listed below are T cell receptor beta chains from one sample, sequenced in a study of OX40 agonist ivuxolimab in advanced cancers. TCRdb's table, derived via immunoSEQ multiplex PCR, lists solely in-frame clones and lacks some. The sample has roughly 68,000 clones, 75% to 95% seen once. Sequences were derived from CD4+ or CD8+ T cells sorted from blood, sampled in a trial of the OX40 agonist ivuxolimab. All receptors come from an adult with an advanced solid tumor such as melanoma, head and neck, liver or kidney cancer. Both conserved end residues are part of each CDR3.

cdr3_aa: CASSSTSGRAEAQYF
v_call: TRBV7-7

cdr3_aa: CASKTTGLQETQYF
v_call: TRBV21-1

cdr3_aa: CASSLDGTGTPYDGYTF
v_call: TRBV11-1

cdr3_aa: CASSQRGDGYEQYF
v_call: TRBV5-1

cdr3_aa: CASSAASVIQETQYF
v_call: TRBV10-2

cdr3_aa: CASGDYQGYEQYF
v_call: TRBV27

cdr3_aa: CASSYRGLGTEAFF
v_call: TRBV6-6

cdr3_aa: CASSARGGEETQYF
v_call: TRBV9

cdr3_aa: CASSRGTPGSEQYF
v_call: TRBV6-5

cdr3_aa: CASSLATGSTDTQYF
v_call: TRBV7-9

cdr3_aa: CASSPSGQGTKAFF
v_call: TRBV7-9

cdr3_aa: CAWSVSGKYTF
v_call: TRBV30

cdr3_aa: CASGLVRGGAPDTQYF
v_call: TRBV12-5

cdr3_aa: CAWSDAGSYNEQFF
v_call: TRBV30

cdr3_aa: CASSLLNTEAFF
v_call: TRBV5-1

cdr3_aa: CASSPGIQGNQPQHF
v_call: TRBV18

cdr3_aa: CASTTGGRETQYF
v_call: TRBV6-5

cdr3_aa: CASSPPTGGAYGYTF
v_call: TRBV11-2

cdr3_aa: CASSYRGAGIPYEQYF
v_call: TRBV6-5

cdr3_aa: CASSVVGDTQYF
v_call: TRBV9

cdr3_aa: CASSLGGRETQYF
v_call: TRBV7-2

cdr3_aa: CASSSRNTEAFF
v_call: TRBV27

cdr3_aa: CASSRREGPTDTQYF
v_call: TRBV5-4

cdr3_aa: CASSLERGSYNEQFF
v_call: TRBV7-8

cdr3_aa: CASKRGGLPYEQYF
v_call: TRBV6-6

cdr3_aa: CAIRGGIGNSPLHF
v_call: TRBV10-3

cdr3_aa: CASSSRGRSDTQYF
v_call: TRBV7-8

cdr3_aa: CASSTGGTGVHEQYF
v_call: TRBV9

cdr3_aa: CASSPYLAGGPVETQYF
v_call: TRBV13

cdr3_aa: CASSQVQRINYGYTF
v_call: TRBV4-1

cdr3_aa: CASSIGPVGELFF
v_call: TRBV9

cdr3_aa: CASSEALQVPGLTYEQYF
v_call: TRBV2

cdr3_aa: CASSAGPGAYNEQFF
v_call: TRBV6-1

cdr3_aa: CASTPVGSSTDTQYF
v_call: TRBV7-9

cdr3_aa: CASSYAAGRSGNTIYF
v_call: TRBV6-5

cdr3_aa: CASSVQANTGELFF
v_call: TRBV9

cdr3_aa: CASSEARQDGQYF
v_call: TRBV6-1